The clone carrying this TCR beta chain was observed a handful of times. TCRdb's copy holds only in-frame clones and misses some; the assay was immunoSEQ multiplex PCR. The data show approximately 45,000 clones, about 85% seen once. This sample is part of a study of blood T cell repertoires in COVID-19. The wider study: T cells, B-cell-depleted T cells, or PBMCs provided the cDNA or gDNA that served as material.

Germline V gene lookup returns CDR1 SEHNR and CDR2 FQNEAQ (reference sequence). The length of the CDR3 is 15 residues. The germline V and J ends were trimmed by 5 bases and 2 bases, with 10 bases remaining between them. This TCR was sampled from a human donor in a cohort sampled during active COVID-19. V is TRBV7-9 and J is TRBJ2-6; D not resolved. The sample was peripheral blood. CDR3 region: CASSLQRAGANVLTF. Written as DNA, the CDR3 is TGTGCCAGCAGCCTACAGAGAGCTGGGGCCAACGTCCTGACTTTC.